This T cell receptor (beta chain) was sequenced for a study of graft-versus-host responses after intestinal transplantation. Assay used: immunoSEQ multiplex PCR; TCRdb lists only in-frame clones, some missing. The table shows roughly 89,000 clones, with about 94% occurring only once. In the case of this clone: Its specificity is not known.

Germline CDR1 MNHNS, CDR2 SASEGT. The CDR3 extends over 18 amino acids. Trimming removed 4 bases from V and 0 bases from J; junction bases left unmatched: 10. V is TRBV6-1 and J is TRBJ2-1; 9 nucleotides match TRBD2. This TCR was recovered from a human donor who received an intestinal transplant. Sequences were derived from unstimulated CD4+ T cells sorted from spleen or lymph node cells, sampled before intestinal transplant. CDR3 DNA: TGTGCCAGCAGTGCACGGGCTAGCGGGGTGAGCTCCTACAATGAGCAGTTCTTC. It is translated as CASSARASGVSSYNEQFF.